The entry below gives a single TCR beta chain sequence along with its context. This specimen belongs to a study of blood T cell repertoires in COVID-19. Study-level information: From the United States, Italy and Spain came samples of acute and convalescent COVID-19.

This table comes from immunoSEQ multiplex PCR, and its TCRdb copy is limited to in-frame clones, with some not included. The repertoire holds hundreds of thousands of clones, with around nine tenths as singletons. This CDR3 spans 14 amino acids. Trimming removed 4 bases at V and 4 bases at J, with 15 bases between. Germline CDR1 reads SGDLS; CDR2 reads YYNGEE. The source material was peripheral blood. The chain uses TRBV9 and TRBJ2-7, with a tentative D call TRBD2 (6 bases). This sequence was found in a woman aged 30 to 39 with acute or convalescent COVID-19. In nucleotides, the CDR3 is TGTGCCAGCAGCCGGGGCTCGACTAGTTACGAGCAGTACTTC. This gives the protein CASSRGSTSYEQYF.